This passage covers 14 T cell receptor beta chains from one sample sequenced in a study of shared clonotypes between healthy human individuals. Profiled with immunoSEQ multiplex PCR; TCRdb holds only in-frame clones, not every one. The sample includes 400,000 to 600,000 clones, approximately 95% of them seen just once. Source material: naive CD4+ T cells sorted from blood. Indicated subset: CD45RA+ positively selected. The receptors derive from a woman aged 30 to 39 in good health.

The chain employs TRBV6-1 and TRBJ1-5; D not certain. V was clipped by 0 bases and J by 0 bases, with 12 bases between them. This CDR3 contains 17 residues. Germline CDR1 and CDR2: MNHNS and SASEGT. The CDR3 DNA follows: TGTGCCAGCAGTGAAGCAACGGCGGCGGATAGCAATCAGCCCCAGCATTTT. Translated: CASSEATAADSNQPQHF.

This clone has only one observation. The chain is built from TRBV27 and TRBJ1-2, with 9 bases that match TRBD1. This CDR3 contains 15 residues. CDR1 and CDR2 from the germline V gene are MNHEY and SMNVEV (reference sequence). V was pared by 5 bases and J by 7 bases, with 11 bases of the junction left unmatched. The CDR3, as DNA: TGTGCCAGCAGTCTTCAAATGGGACAGGGTTTTGGCTACACCTTC. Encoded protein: CASSLQMGQGFGYTF.

CDR3: CASMAYGGYTF. DNA of the CDR3: TGTGCCAGCATGGCGTACGGTGGCTACACCTTC. The chain combines TRBV2 with TRBJ1-2; D remains ambiguous. This CDR3 region has 11 residues. V was shortened by 7 bases and J by 7 bases, with 10 bases between the two germline ends. The germline CDR1 and CDR2 sequences are SNHLY and FYNNEI.

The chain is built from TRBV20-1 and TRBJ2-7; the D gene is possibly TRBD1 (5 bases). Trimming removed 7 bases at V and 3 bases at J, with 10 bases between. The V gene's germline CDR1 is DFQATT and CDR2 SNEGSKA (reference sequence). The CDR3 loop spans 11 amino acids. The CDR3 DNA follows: TGCAGTGTCATGGGGCACTACGAGCAGTACTTC. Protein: CSVMGHYEQYF.

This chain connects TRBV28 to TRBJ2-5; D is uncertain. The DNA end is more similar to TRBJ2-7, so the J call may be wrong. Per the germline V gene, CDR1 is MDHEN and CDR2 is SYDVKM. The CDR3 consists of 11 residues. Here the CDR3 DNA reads TGTGCCAGCAGTTTAGGCTACGAGCAGTACTTC. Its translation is CASSLGYEQYF.

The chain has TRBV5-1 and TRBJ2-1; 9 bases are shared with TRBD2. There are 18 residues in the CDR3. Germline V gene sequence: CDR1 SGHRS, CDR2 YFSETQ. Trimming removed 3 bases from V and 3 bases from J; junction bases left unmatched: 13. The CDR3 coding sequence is TGCGCCAGCAGCTGGCCCTTGGCTAGCGGGACGAACTACAATGAGCAGTTCTTC. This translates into CASSWPLASGTNYNEQFF.

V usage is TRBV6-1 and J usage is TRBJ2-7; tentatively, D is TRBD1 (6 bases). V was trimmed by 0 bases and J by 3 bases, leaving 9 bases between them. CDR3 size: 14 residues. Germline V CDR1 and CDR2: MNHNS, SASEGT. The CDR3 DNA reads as TGTGCCAGCAGTGAAGCGCCAGGGGACTACGAGCAGTACTTC. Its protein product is CASSEAPGDYEQYF.

CDR3 sequence reads: CASRESGTQIYEQYF. CDR3 nucleotides: TGTGCCAGCAGGGAGAGCGGGACTCAAATCTACGAGCAGTACTTC. The chain carries TRBV6-6 and TRBJ2-5, with 7 nucleotides matching TRBD2. The DNA end favors TRBJ2-7, so the J call may be wrong. Germline V CDR1 and CDR2: MNHNY, SVGAGI (reference sequence). The CDR3 contains 15 residues.

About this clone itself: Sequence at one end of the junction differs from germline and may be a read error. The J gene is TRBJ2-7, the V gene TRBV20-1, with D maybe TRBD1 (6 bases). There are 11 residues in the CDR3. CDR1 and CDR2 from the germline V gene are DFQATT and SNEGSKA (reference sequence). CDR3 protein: CSARKTGFLDF. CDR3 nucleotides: TGCAGTGCTAGAAAAACAGGGTTTCTGGACTTC.

The CDR3 bases are TGTGCCAGCAGCGTAGGGACAGGGGTCTACCAAGAGACCCAGTACTTC. The encoded protein is CASSVGTGVYQETQYF. This chain uses TRBV9 with TRBJ2-5; 9 nucleotides line up with TRBD1. V lost 0 bases and J lost 0; bases outside the gene matches: 3. The CDR3 runs 16 residues. Germline V gene data show CDR1 as SGDLS and CDR2 as YYNGEE.

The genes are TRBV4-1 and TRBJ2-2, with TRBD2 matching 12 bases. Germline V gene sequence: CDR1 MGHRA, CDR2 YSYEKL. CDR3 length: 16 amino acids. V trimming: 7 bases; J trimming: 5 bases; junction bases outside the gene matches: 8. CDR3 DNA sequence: TGCGCCAGCAAGGCTAGCGGGAGGGGCGGGACCGGGGAGCTGTTTTTT. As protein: CASKASGRGGTGELFF.

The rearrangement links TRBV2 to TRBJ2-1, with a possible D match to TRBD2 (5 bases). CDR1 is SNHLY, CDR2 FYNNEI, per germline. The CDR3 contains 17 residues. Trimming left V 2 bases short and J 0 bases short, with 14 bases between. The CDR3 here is CASSEMGSPSSYNEQFF. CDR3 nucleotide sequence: TGTGCCAGCAGTGAAATGGGGAGCCCAAGCTCCTACAATGAGCAGTTCTTC.

The CDR3 region is CASSLTSTGLGTQYF. The CDR3 nucleotides are TGTGCCAGCAGCTTAACGTCAACGGGTCTCGGTACGCAGTATTTT. The gene calls are TRBV7-3 and TRBJ2-3; D is unclear. The V gene's germline CDR1 is SGHTA and CDR2 FQGTGA. The CDR3 covers 15 residues. The V end was cut by 0 bases, the J end by 8 bases, with 15 bases between.

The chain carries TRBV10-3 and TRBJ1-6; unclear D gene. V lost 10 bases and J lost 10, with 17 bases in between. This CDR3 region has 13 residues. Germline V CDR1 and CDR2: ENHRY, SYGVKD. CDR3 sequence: CATHGSLKSPLHF. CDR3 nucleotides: TGTGCCACCCATGGCTCATTAAAATCACCCCTCCACTTT.